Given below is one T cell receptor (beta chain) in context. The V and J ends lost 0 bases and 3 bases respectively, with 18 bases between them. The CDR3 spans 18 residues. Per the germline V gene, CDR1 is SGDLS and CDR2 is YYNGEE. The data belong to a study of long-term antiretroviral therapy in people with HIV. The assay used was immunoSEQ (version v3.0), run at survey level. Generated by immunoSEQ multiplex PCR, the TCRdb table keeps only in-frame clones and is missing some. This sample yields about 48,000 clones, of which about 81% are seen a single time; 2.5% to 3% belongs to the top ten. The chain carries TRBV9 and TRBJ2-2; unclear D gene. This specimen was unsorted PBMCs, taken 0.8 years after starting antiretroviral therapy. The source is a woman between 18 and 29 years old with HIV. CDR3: CASSVELRAYRDTGELFF. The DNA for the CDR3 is TGTGCCAGCAGCGTAGAGCTTCGGGCCTACCGGGACACCGGGGAGCTGTTTTTT.